Each of the 10 T cell receptor beta chains below was sequenced from the same sample in a study of regulatory T cells in long-lasting Graves disease. Relying on iRepertoire HTBI primers and Arm-PCR of CDR3 regions, the team built TCR beta libraries. TCRdb analysed the multiplex PCR reads with MiXCR anew, one entry per CDR3 protein. Among some 220,000 distinct CDR3 sequences, roughly 19% were seen once, and the ten largest hold 12%. Noted time point: newly diagnosed GD, antithyroid drugs for less than 3 months. Generation of the TCR library employed RNA extracted from PBMCs. These data are also associated with another study on T cells in Graves' hyperthyroidism and ophthalmopathy.

The sequencing here drew on peripheral blood mononuclear cells (PBMCs), taken at new diagnosis, from a patient treated with antithyroid drugs. The source is a young woman with Graves disease.

The gene calls are TRBV12-3 or TRBV12-4 and TRBJ2-3; 7 nucleotides align to TRBD1. Near its end, the DNA agrees better with TRBJ2-5, so the J call may be wrong. The CDR3 is 13 residues long. The CDR3 nucleotides read TGTGCCAGCAGTCCCAGGGGGACGGAGACCCAGTACTTC. Protein sequence: CASSPRGTETQYF.

The chain is built from TRBV19 and TRBJ1-1, with TRBD1 matching over 8 bases. The CDR3 is 16 amino acids. After removal of 3 bases from V and 1 base from J, the junction contained 7 bases not matched to a gene. Per germline, CDR1 LNHDA and CDR2 SQIVND (reference sequence). This CDR3 is CASSMLPGQGNTEAFF. The CDR3 DNA is TGTGCCAGTAGTATGCTACCCGGACAGGGGAACACTGAAGCTTTCTTT.

The chain uses TRBV10-1 and TRBJ2-5, with D unresolved. From germline, CDR1 is WNHNN and CDR2 SYGVQD (reference sequence). V dropped 5 bases and J dropped 2 bases, with 9 bases sitting between them. CDR3 length: 13 amino acids. The CDR3 region is CASSYDGQETQYF. DNA for the CDR3: TGCGCCAGCAGTTACGACGGTCAAGAGACCCAGTACTTC.

In its sample, this clonotype was seen many times. The V call is TRBV12-3 or TRBV12-4, the J call TRBJ1-1; unclear D gene. The CDR3 extends over 14 amino acids. V lost 6 bases to trimming and J lost 4 bases, with 15 bases between them. The CDR3 loop reads CASRLPGGSTEAFF. The CDR3 nucleotides read TGTGCCAGCAGGTTGCCAGGAGGGAGCACTGAAGCTTTCTTT.

This clonotype was picked up many times. The V and J genes are TRBV19 and TRBJ2-5; D is undetermined. The CDR3 length is 13 residues. Between the trimmed V and J ends, which lost 3 bases and 5 bases, there was a span of 10 bases. Looked up from germline, CDR1 is LNHDA and CDR2 is SQIVND (reference sequence). CDR3 nucleotide sequence: TGTGCCAGTAGTATCGCCGGTTCGGAGACCCAGTACTTC. Protein product: CASSIAGSETQYF.

This clonotype was recorded at least ten times. The chain couples TRBV2 to TRBJ2-7; D not resolved. The CDR3 has 15 amino acids. V lost 1 base to trimming and J lost 0 bases, with 10 bases between them. Germline V gene lookup returns CDR1 SNHLY and CDR2 FYNNEI. CDR3 protein: CASSEETSVSYEQYF. CDR3 in DNA: TGTGCCAGCAGTGAAGAGACTTCCGTCTCCTACGAGCAGTACTTC.

This clonotype was detected a few times. This rearrangement joins TRBV4-1 to TRBJ1-6; the D is unclear. V was pared by 2 bases and J by 4 bases, with 12 bases between. Germline CDR1 MGHRA, CDR2 YSYEKL. This CDR3 is built from 16 residues. The CDR3 nucleotides are TGCGCCAGCAGCCAAAACGTCGGGTCTTATAATTCACCCCTCCACTTT. Its protein is CASSQNVGSYNSPLHF.

Details on this clonotype: Possible read error: a much larger clone is one base away. This chain joins TRBV7-2 and TRBJ2-5; maybe TRBD2 (5 bases). CDR1 and CDR2 from the germline V gene are SGHTA and FQGNSA. The length of the CDR3 is 16 residues. CDR3 region: CAGSLAPSVGGETQYF. In DNA form, the CDR3 reads TGTGCCGGCAGCTTAGCGCCTTCAGTCGGTGGAGAGACCCAGTACTTC.

This clonotype was detected only a few times. This chain links TRBV29-1 with TRBJ2-3, with a possible D match to TRBD2 (5 bases). The CDR3 loop spans 12 amino acids. Looked up from germline, CDR1 is SQVTM and CDR2 is ANQGSEA. The germline V and J ends were trimmed by 4 bases and 4 bases, with 9 bases remaining between them. The CDR3, as DNA: TGCAGCGTTGGAGGGTGGGCAGATACGCAGTATTTT. Translating gives CSVGGWADTQYF.

This clonotype showed up many times. The chain couples TRBV15 to TRBJ1-2, with 7 positions matching TRBD1. In germline, CDR1 is LNHNV, CDR2 YYDKDF (reference sequence). The V segment lost 1 base and the J segment 3 bases; nucleotides outside the gene matches: 2. The CDR3 runs 14 residues. For the CDR3, the DNA is TGTGCCACCAGCAGAGTTGGGACAGACTATGGCTACACCTTC. Protein: CATSRVGTDYGYTF.